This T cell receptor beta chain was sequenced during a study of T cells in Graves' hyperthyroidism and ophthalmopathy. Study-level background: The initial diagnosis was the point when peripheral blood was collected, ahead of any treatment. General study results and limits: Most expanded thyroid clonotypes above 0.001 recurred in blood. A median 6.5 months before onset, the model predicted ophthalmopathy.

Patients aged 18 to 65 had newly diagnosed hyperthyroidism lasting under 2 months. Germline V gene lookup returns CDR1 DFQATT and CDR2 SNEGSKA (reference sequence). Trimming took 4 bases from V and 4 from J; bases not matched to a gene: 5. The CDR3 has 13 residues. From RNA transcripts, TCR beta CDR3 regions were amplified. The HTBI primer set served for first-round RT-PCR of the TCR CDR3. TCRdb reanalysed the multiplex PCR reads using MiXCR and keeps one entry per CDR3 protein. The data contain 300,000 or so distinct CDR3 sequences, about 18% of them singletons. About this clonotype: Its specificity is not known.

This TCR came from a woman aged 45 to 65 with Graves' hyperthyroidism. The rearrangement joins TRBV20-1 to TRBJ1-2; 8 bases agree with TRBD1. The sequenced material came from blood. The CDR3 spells CSATDRVSYGYTF. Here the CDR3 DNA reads TGCAGTGCTACGGACAGGGTCTCCTATGGCTACACCTTC.